This TCR beta chain was obtained from a study of PD-L1 blockade in urothelial cancer. As for the study in general: Patients' atezolizumab regimen, 1,200 mg intravenously every 3 weeks, began in the mid-2010s. Overall study findings and caveats: When measured at 3 weeks, tumor-associated blood clones expanded more in durable-benefit patients.

Clones were read by immunoSEQ multiplex PCR, and TCRdb kept only the in-frame ones, dropping some. The repertoire consists of some 32,000 clones, with about 79% occurring once and the leading ten covering roughly 29%. The CDR3 contains 16 residues. V trimming: 0 bases; J trimming: 0 bases; junction bases outside the gene matches: 3. CDR1 and CDR2 (germline): KGHSH, LQKENI. Turning to this clone: The target antigen is unknown.

This sequence joins TRBV18 and TRBJ2-7; 9 positions agree with TRBD2. The receptor was derived from a man in his sixties with urothelial cancer. This sample comprised PBMCs, obtained around atezolizumab (anti-PD-L1) treatment. CDR3 nucleotide sequence: TGTGCCAGCTCACCACCGGGACTAGCATTCTCCTACGAGCAGTACTTC. The encoded protein is CASSPPGLAFSYEQYF.